This T cell receptor beta chain was retrieved from a study of Ad26.COV2.S vaccination and SARS-CoV-2 variants. Whole-study findings and limits: Breadth of non-spike TCRs did not differ between vaccinees and placebo recipients.

The assay was immunoSEQ multiplex PCR, and TCRdb's table has in-frame clones only and misses some. This table has about 350,000 clones, around 88% appearing once. CDR1 SNHLY and CDR2 FYNNEI come from the germline V gene. The CDR3 length is 13 residues. The V gene lost 7 bases and the J gene lost 0 bases, with 7 bases spanning the gap. This sample's treatment: around 19 received Ad26.COV2.S at low or high dose, single or two shots; about 5 received placebo; per-sample allocation not given. All samples were drawn on day 63, counting from the first vaccine or placebo injection. This clone is a singleton in its sample. Its target is not known.

This chain connects TRBV2 to TRBJ2-4; D is undetermined. The sequenced sample was peripheral blood, obtained in a trial of Ad26.COV2.S vaccine versus placebo. The sequence was collected from a person between 18 and 65 years old who received the Ad26.COV2.S COVID-19 vaccine or a placebo. The CDR3 reads CASKSSAKNIQYF. CDR3 bases: TGTGCCAGCAAATCCTCAGCCAAAAACATTCAGTACTTC.